Presented here are 22 T cell receptor beta chains from one specimen sequenced in a study of shared clonotypes between healthy human individuals. Data came from immunoSEQ multiplex PCR; TCRdb stores just in-frame clones and leaves some out. The sample lists 2 million to 2.5 million clones, about 92% seen once, with under 0.45% in the top ten. The sample was naive CD4+ T cells from PBMCs. Subset: CD45RA+ positively selected. All receptors derive from a man aged 18 to 30 in good health. Some clones in this sample may be carry-over from other donors' samples.

This clone has just one count. The rearrangement joins TRBV7-2 to TRBJ2-6; perhaps TRBD1 as D (5 bases). CDR3 length: 15 residues. V was trimmed by 5 bases and J by 5 bases, leaving 13 bases between them. The germline V gene has CDR1 SGHTA and CDR2 FQGNSA. CDR3 sequence (DNA): TGTGCCAGCAGCGCAGACAGCTCCAGGGCCAACGTCCTGACTTTC. Encoded protein: CASSADSSRANVLTF.

The chain has TRBV5-1 and TRBJ2-1; D is perhaps TRBD2 (6 bases). Germline values: CDR1 SGHRS, CDR2 YFSETQ. The CDR3 sequence is 15 residues long. Trimming removed 0 bases from V and 6 bases from J, with 13 bases in between. CDR3 nucleotides: TGCGCCAGCAGCTTGGGGGAGGTACCCGGCAATGAGCAGTTCTTC. The encoded protein is CASSLGEVPGNEQFF.

This clone was counted once. This chain joins TRBV11-3 and TRBJ2-1, with D possibly matching TRBD2 (6 bases). Trimming pared 3 bases from V and 8 bases from J, leaving 14 bases between. The CDR3 is made up of 14 amino acids. Looked up from germline, CDR1 is SGHNT and CDR2 is YENEEA. The CDR3 loop is CASSLGGRFDEQFF. The CDR3 DNA follows: TGTGCCAGCAGCTTGGGGGGTCGCTTCGATGAGCAGTTCTTC.

The chain is built from TRBV5-1 and TRBJ2-7; D might be TRBD1 (5 bases). CDR1 is SGHRS, CDR2 YFSETQ, per germline. The V end was cut by 0 bases, the J end by 2 bases, with 9 bases between. The CDR3 has 14 amino acids. The CDR3 region has the DNA TGCGCCAGCAGCTTGGCCAGGGCCACCTACGAGCAGTACTTC. Translating it yields CASSLARATYEQYF.

This chain uses TRBV5-4 with TRBJ2-2; the D is unclear. The CDR3 has 12 amino acids. Germline loops: CDR1 SGHNT, CDR2 YYREEE (reference sequence). V was clipped by 4 bases and J by 7 bases, with 8 bases between them. CDR3 nucleotides: TGTGCCAGCAGCCCCAGGAACGGGGAGCTGTTTTTT. Encoded protein: CASSPRNGELFF.

The chain carries TRBV4-1 and TRBJ1-1; D uncertain. V was trimmed by 3 bases and J by 1 base, leaving 15 bases between them. The germline V gene has CDR1 MGHRA and CDR2 YSYEKL. CDR3 length: 16 residues. CDR3 protein: CASSQTNSATNTEAFF. CDR3 coding DNA: TGCGCCAGCAGCCAGACTAACTCAGCGACGAACACTGAAGCTTTCTTT.

V is TRBV6-5 and J is TRBJ2-3; 7 bases are a match to TRBD2. The CDR3 extends over 13 amino acids. J gave up 10 bases and V 5 bases, and 9 bases lay outside the gene matches. Germline CDR1 is MNHEY and CDR2 is SVGAGI. The CDR3 nucleotides read TGTGCCAGCAGTCAAGGACTAGTCGGGTCGCAGTATTTT. Protein product: CASSQGLVGSQYF.

The chain couples TRBV5-6 to TRBJ1-2, with D tentatively TRBD1 (6 bases). The CDR3 has 16 amino acids. Germline V gene sequence: CDR1 SGHDT, CDR2 YYEEEE. V lost 6 bases, J lost 6 bases, and 24 bases lay in between. The CDR3: CASNIRMRQAPDGYTF. CDR3 in DNA: TGTGCCAGCAACATCCGTATGCGACAGGCCCCTGATGGCTACACCTTC.

V usage is TRBV28 and J usage is TRBJ1-5; TRBD1 might be the D (6 bases). This CDR3 region has 16 residues. V was clipped by 2 bases and J by 6 bases, with 17 bases between them. Germline CDR1 MDHEN, CDR2 SYDVKM. The CDR3 loop reads CASSLRAAGAGQPQHF. The CDR3 DNA reads as TGTGCCAGCAGTTTAAGGGCTGCGGGGGCTGGTCAGCCCCAGCATTTT.

The genes are TRBV28 and TRBJ2-7; 7 nucleotides line up with TRBD2. CDR1 MDHEN and CDR2 SYDVKM come from the germline V gene. V trimming: 3 bases; J trimming: 5 bases; junction bases outside the gene matches: 13. CDR3 length: 16 amino acids. The CDR3 reads CASSFPGEGILNEQYF. The CDR3 DNA sequence: TGTGCCAGCAGTTTCCCCGGGGAGGGGATCCTCAACGAGCAGTACTTC.

This sequence joins TRBV5-4 and TRBJ2-7; possibly TRBD1 or TRBD2 for D (7 bases each). From germline, CDR1 is SGHNT and CDR2 YYREEE (reference sequence). This CDR3 region has 14 residues. V lost 2 bases to trimming and J lost 5 bases, with 14 bases between them. CDR3 sequence (DNA): TGTGCCAGCAGCTTAACGACAGGGAGGGACGAGCAGTACTTC. Encoded protein: CASSLTTGRDEQYF.

The count of this clone is one. This sample includes further DNA sequences coding for the same CDR3. The chain links TRBV19 to TRBJ2-1; D not resolved. With 3 bases removed from V and 4 bases from J, the gap between germline ends came to 7 bases. The CDR3 has 13 residues. Per germline, CDR1 LNHDA and CDR2 SQIVND (reference sequence). The CDR3 loop reads CASSISRYNEQFF. DNA of the CDR3: TGTGCCAGTAGTATCAGCAGATACAATGAGCAGTTCTTC.

The V call is TRBV6-4, the J call TRBJ1-2, with D possibly matching TRBD1 (5 bases). Between the trimmed V and J ends, which lost 4 bases and 8 bases, there was a span of 14 bases. Germline CDR1 and CDR2: MRHNA and SNTAGT. This CDR3 has 13 residues. The CDR3 region has the DNA TGTGCCAGCAGTGTCGTTGGGAGGGGAGGCTACACCTTC. Translating gives CASSVVGRGGYTF.

The J gene is TRBJ2-7, the V gene TRBV7-3, with TRBD2 as a possible D gene (7 bases). Deletions cut 4 bases from V and 3 bases from J, with 22 bases between. There are 17 residues in the CDR3. CDR1 and CDR2 from the germline V gene are SGHTA and FQGTGA. The CDR3 DNA is TGTGCCAGCAGCTCCCCGGGGGGCGCGGCCGGATTCTACGAGCAGTACTTC. Translation gives CASSSPGGAAGFYEQYF.

The chain couples TRBV9 to TRBJ1-3; D is unclear. V lost 4 bases and J 7 bases, leaving 9 bases between the germline ends. The germline V gene has CDR1 SGDLS and CDR2 YYNGEE. CDR3 length: 12 amino acids. CDR3 amino acids: CASSPTLNTIYF. The CDR3, as DNA: TGTGCCAGCAGCCCCACTTTGAACACCATATATTTT.

The rearrangement uses TRBV7-6 and TRBJ2-1, with unresolved D. Trimming pared 4 bases from V and 6 bases from J, leaving 7 bases between. This CDR3 comprises 12 residues. CDR1 is SGHVS, CDR2 FNYEAQ, per germline. CDR3 loop: CASSSPPNEQFF. DNA for the CDR3: TGTGCCAGCAGCTCGCCTCCCAATGAGCAGTTCTTC.

This clone was seen a single time. The chain has TRBV6-5 and TRBJ1-5; D gene unclear. Per germline, CDR1 MNHEY and CDR2 SVGAGI. The CDR3 contains 10 residues. V lost 7 bases to trimming and J lost 10 bases, with 8 bases between them. The CDR3 loop is CASIQDPQHF. Here the CDR3 DNA reads TGTGCCAGCATCCAAGACCCCCAGCATTTT.

This clone was seen only once. The V call is TRBV11-2, the J call TRBJ2-1; D is undetermined. V was clipped by 5 bases and J by 4 bases, with 12 bases between them. From germline, CDR1 is SGHAT and CDR2 FQNNGV. The CDR3 extends over 14 amino acids. The CDR3 protein is CASSKDTVYNEQFF. In DNA, the CDR3 is TGTGCCAGCAGCAAAGACACCGTATACAATGAGCAGTTCTTC.

V usage is TRBV5-5 and J usage is TRBJ1-5, with TRBD1 matching 8 bases. The V and J ends lost 4 bases and 3 bases, in that order; junction bases with no gene match: 6. CDR1 is SGHKS, CDR2 YYEKEE, per germline (reference sequence). The CDR3 spans 15 residues. CDR3 bases: TGTGCCAGCAGCATATACAGGGGGATCAATCAGCCCCAGCATTTT. This codes for CASSIYRGINQPQHF.

The CDR3: CASSAEIAKNIQYF. CDR3 DNA: TGCGCCAGCAGTGCCGAGATAGCCAAAAACATTCAGTACTTC. V gene TRBV10-1 combines with J gene TRBJ2-4; D ambiguous. The germline gives CDR1 WNHNN, CDR2 SYGVQD (reference sequence). The CDR3 length is 14 residues. Trimming left V 4 bases short and J 0 bases short, with 7 bases between.

The rearrangement links TRBV5-1 to TRBJ2-3; D might be TRBD2 (5 bases). This CDR3 is built from 14 residues. The ends were cut back, 3 bases at V and 3 bases at J, with 11 bases in the middle. Per the germline V gene, CDR1 is SGHRS and CDR2 is YFSETQ. CDR3 loop: CASSYRTETDTQYF. CDR3 DNA: TGCGCCAGCAGCTACCGGACTGAGACAGATACGCAGTATTTT.

The chain joins TRBV19 to TRBJ2-6; 7 positions match TRBD1. The CDR3 is 17 amino acids. The junction had 7 bases not matched to a gene; V was cut back by 4 bases and J by 1 base. Per the germline V gene, CDR1 is LNHDA and CDR2 is SQIVND (reference sequence). The CDR3 here is CASSTGTATSGANVLTF. CDR3 nucleotide sequence: TGTGCCAGTAGTACCGGGACAGCAACTTCTGGGGCCAACGTCCTGACTTTC.